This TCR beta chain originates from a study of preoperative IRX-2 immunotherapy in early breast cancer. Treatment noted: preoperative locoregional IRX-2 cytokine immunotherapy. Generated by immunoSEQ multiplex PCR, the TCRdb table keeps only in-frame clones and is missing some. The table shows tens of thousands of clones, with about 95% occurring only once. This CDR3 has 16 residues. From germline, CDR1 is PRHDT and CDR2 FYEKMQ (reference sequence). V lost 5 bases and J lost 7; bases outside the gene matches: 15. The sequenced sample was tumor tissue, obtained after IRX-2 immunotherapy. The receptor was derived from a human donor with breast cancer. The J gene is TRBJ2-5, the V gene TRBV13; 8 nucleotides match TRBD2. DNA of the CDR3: TGTGCCAGCAGCAGAAGGAGCTCGGGACTAGTAGTGACCCAGTACTTC. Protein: CASSRRSSGLVVTQYF. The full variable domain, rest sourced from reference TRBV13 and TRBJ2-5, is AAGVIQSPRHLIKEKRETATLKCYPIPRHDTVYWYQQGPGQDPQFLISFYEKMQSDKGSIPDRFSAQQFSDYHSELNMSSLELGDSALYFCASSRRSSGLVVTQYFGPGTRLLVL.